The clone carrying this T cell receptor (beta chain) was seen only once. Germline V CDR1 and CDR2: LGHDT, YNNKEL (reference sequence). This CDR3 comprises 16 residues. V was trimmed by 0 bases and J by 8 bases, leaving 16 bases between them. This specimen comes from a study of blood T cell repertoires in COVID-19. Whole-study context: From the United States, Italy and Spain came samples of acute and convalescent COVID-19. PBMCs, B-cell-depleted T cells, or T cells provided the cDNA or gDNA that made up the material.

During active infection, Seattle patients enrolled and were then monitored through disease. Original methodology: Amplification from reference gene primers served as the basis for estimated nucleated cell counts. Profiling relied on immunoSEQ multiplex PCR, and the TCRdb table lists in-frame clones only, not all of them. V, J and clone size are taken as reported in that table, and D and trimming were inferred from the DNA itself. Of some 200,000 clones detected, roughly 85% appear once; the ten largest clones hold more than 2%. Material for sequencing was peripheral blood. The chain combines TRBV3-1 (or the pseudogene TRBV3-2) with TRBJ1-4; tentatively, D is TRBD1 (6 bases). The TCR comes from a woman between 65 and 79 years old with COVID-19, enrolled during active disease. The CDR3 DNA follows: TGTGCCAGCAGCCAAGATCCGGGGGGCGGTCGGGAAAAACTGTTTTTT. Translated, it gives CASSQDPGGGREKLFF.